Presented here are 20 T cell receptor beta chains from one specimen sequenced in a study of T cells after yellow fever vaccination. TCRdb used MiXCR to reprocess the 5' RACE reads, holding one entry per CDR3 protein. The sample records around 300,000 distinct CDR3 sequences, 3.5% to 5% being singletons. Sample: PBMCs, taken 15 days after the yellow fever booster vaccination. Source of these receptors: a man aged 18 to 35 who received the YFV17D yellow fever vaccine.

This clonotype was observed a handful of times. The CDR3 DNA reads as TGCGCCAGCAGCCAAGATAGGACAGGGCGAGGCGATTCACCCCTCCACTTT. Residues: CASSQDRTGRGDSPLHF. V gene TRBV4-1 combines with J gene TRBJ1-6, with 8 nucleotides matching TRBD1. This CDR3 has 17 residues. J was trimmed by 8 bases and V by 0 bases; bases with no gene match: 9. CDR1 is MGHRA and CDR2 is YSYEKL in the germline V gene.

Many counts were recorded for this clonotype. The genes are TRBV12-3 or TRBV12-4 and TRBJ1-3; D uncertain. V was pared by 3 bases and J by 0 bases, with 3 bases between. There are 13 residues in the CDR3. The CDR3 region has the DNA TGTGCCAGCAGTTTGTTCTCTGGAAACACCATATATTTT. It encodes CASSLFSGNTIYF.

The chain has TRBV5-1 and TRBJ2-5; D call uncertain. The V and J ends lost 4 bases and 3 bases respectively, with 16 bases between them. The length of the CDR3 is 15 residues. Germline V gives CDR1 SGHRS, CDR2 YFSETQ. The CDR3 DNA follows: TGCGCCAGCAGCCCGGTTGGAGCCCGGGAAGAGACCCAGTACTTC. Translating gives CASSPVGAREETQYF.

The V call is TRBV6-1, the J call TRBJ1-3; D ambiguous. Germline V lookup: CDR1 MNHNS, CDR2 SASEGT. The CDR3 sequence is 12 residues long. V gave up 7 bases and J gave up 6 bases, with 10 bases separating them. In DNA form, the CDR3 reads TGTGCCAGCACTCGACTCCTAAACACCATATATTTT. Translated: CASTRLLNTIYF.

The chain combines TRBV4-1 with TRBJ2-3; TRBD2 might be the D (6 bases). CDR1 and CDR2 (germline): MGHRA, YSYEKL. CDR3 length equals 12 residues. V dropped 7 bases and J dropped 8 bases, with 13 bases sitting between them. For the CDR3, the DNA is TGCGCCAGCACAGGAGGGCAGGGTACGCAGTATTTT. This encodes CASTGGQGTQYF.

The chain joins TRBV18 to TRBJ1-5; TRBD1 matches 11 bases. The CDR3 extends over 16 amino acids. Germline-derived CDR1 and CDR2 are KGHSH and LQKENI. Unmatched junction bases numbered 5, after V lost 3 bases and J lost 4 bases. The DNA of the CDR3 is TGTGCCAGCTCACCGCGGGGGACAGGGGGAAATCAGCCCCAGCATTTT. Amino acid sequence: CASSPRGTGGNQPQHF.

The table lists this clonotype with many counts. This chain uses TRBV4-2 with TRBJ1-2, with 10 positions matching TRBD1. In germline, CDR1 is LGHNA, CDR2 YNFKEQ. The CDR3 sequence is 17 residues long. The V and J ends lost 0 bases and 5 bases, in that order; junction bases with no gene match: 9. The CDR3 here is CASSQDYRGGQGYGYTF. CDR3 DNA: TGTGCCAGCAGCCAAGATTATCGGGGGGGACAGGGGTATGGCTACACCTTC.

This clonotype has at least ten counts. J is TRBJ2-1 and V is TRBV6-5, with 9 bases aligning to TRBD2. This CDR3 spans 16 amino acids. Germline lookup yields CDR1 MNHEY and CDR2 SVGAGI. V gave up 5 bases and J gave up 8 bases; unmatched junction bases: 13. The CDR3 spells CASSISGGSGSDEQFF. Here the CDR3 DNA reads TGTGCCAGCAGTATTAGCGGGGGCAGTGGTTCGGATGAGCAGTTCTTC.

This clonotype was seen repeatedly, ten times or more. V gene TRBV6-6 combines with J gene TRBJ1-2; 7 nucleotides align to TRBD1. This CDR3 has 12 amino acids. The trim removed 6 bases at V and 6 bases at J, leaving 4 bases unmatched. Germline lookup yields CDR1 MNHNY and CDR2 SVGAGI (reference sequence). CDR3 in DNA: TGTGCCAGCAGCGTAGACAGGGATGGCTACACCTTC. Translated, it gives CASSVDRDGYTF.

The chain couples TRBV27 to TRBJ1-5; D call uncertain. Trimming stripped 4 bases from V and 0 bases from J, with 10 bases between. Germline lookup yields CDR1 MNHEY and CDR2 SMNVEV (reference sequence). CDR3 length: 15 amino acids. The CDR3 DNA sequence: TGTGCCAGCAGTTGGACCCGGGATAGCAATCAGCCCCAGCATTTT. This encodes CASSWTRDSNQPQHF.

This clonotype was recorded many times. The chain carries TRBV7-2 and TRBJ1-2; maybe TRBD1 (5 bases). The CDR3 consists of 14 residues. V was trimmed by 1 base and J by 6 bases, leaving 12 bases between them. Germline assignment: CDR1 SGHTA and CDR2 FQGNSA. The CDR3 region has the DNA TGTGCCAGCAGCTTAGTGGGCAGGGCTGATGGCTACACCTTC. As protein: CASSLVGRADGYTF.

The chain joins TRBV5-4 to TRBJ2-1; no definite D call. There are 12 residues in the CDR3. Trimming pared 4 bases from V and 9 bases from J, leaving 11 bases between. Per germline, CDR1 SGHNT and CDR2 YYREEE (reference sequence). The CDR3 nucleotides are TGTGCCAGCAGCGACGAGAATGTTGAGCAGTTCTTC. Protein: CASSDENVEQFF.

J is TRBJ2-1 and V is TRBV6-2 or TRBV6-3, with 12 bases aligning to TRBD2. Germline CDR1 reads MNHEY; CDR2 reads SVGEGT. The V segment lost 8 bases and the J segment 4 bases; nucleotides outside the gene matches: 6. CDR3 length equals 15 residues. CDR3 in amino acids: CASWPGLAGYNEQFF. The CDR3 region has the DNA TGTGCCAGCTGGCCGGGACTAGCGGGTTACAATGAGCAGTTCTTC.

The V call is TRBV28, the J call TRBJ1-5, with no clear D. The CDR3 length is 13 residues. V was cut by 5 bases and J by 7 bases, with 12 bases left in between. Germline CDR1 MDHEN, CDR2 SYDVKM. This chain's CDR3 is CASSPPLPQPQHF. Here the CDR3 DNA reads TGTGCCAGCAGTCCCCCCCTCCCGCAGCCCCAGCATTTT. The variable domain in full, with the rest retrieved from reference TRBV28 and TRBJ1-5, is DVKVTQSSRYLVKRTGEKVFLECVQDMDHENMFWYRQDPGLGLRLIYFSYDVKMKEKGDIPEGYSVSREKKERFSLILESASTNQTSMYLCASSPPLPQPQHFGDGTRLSIL.

This clonotype was observed a handful of times. This chain links TRBV7-2 with TRBJ1-5; D is perhaps TRBD1 (5 bases). The CDR3 spans 15 residues. CDR1 SGHTA and CDR2 FQGNSA come from the germline V gene. V was cut by 2 bases and J by 1 base, with 9 bases left in between. The CDR3 nucleotides are TGTGCCAGCAGCTTATTATGGGGGAGCAATCAGCCCCAGCATTTT. It is translated as CASSLLWGSNQPQHF.

The chain links TRBV15 to TRBJ1-3, with D uncertain. Germline loops: CDR1 LNHNV, CDR2 YYDKDF (reference sequence). CDR3 length: 15 residues. The V gene lost 4 bases and the J gene lost 0 bases, with 10 bases spanning the gap. The CDR3 DNA reads TGTGCCACCAGCATGGACTGGAGCTCTGGAAACACCATATATTTT. Amino acid sequence: CATSMDWSSGNTIYF.

The table lists this clonotype with many counts. The genes are TRBV28 and TRBJ2-6; the D gene is possibly TRBD2 (6 bases). The CDR3 runs to 15 residues. Germline values: CDR1 MDHEN, CDR2 SYDVKM. Trimming left V 2 bases short and J 4 bases short, with 9 bases between. For the CDR3, the DNA is TGTGCCAGCAGTTTAGGAGGGTACGGGGCCAACGTCCTGACTTTC. This codes for CASSLGGYGANVLTF.

This clonotype was found many times. The gene calls are TRBV11-2 and TRBJ2-5; TRBD2 agrees at 13 bases. Germline assignment: CDR1 SGHAT and CDR2 FQNNGV. V lost 4 bases, J lost 5 bases, and 7 bases stayed unmatched. This CDR3 spans 16 amino acids. In nucleotides, the CDR3 is TGTGCCAGCAGCTCCCGGACTAGCGGGGGCCGGGAGACCCAGTACTTC. Protein: CASSSRTSGGRETQYF.

This clonotype was recorded at least ten times. The gene calls are TRBV5-1 and TRBJ1-1, with D tentatively TRBD1 (5 bases). The CDR3 has 13 residues. Trimming took 4 bases from V and 3 from J, leaving 10 bases between them. The V gene's germline CDR1 is SGHRS and CDR2 YFSETQ. CDR3 region: CASSKGHDTEAFF. Here the CDR3 DNA reads TGCGCCAGCAGCAAAGGACACGACACTGAAGCTTTCTTT.

This clonotype was detected many times. This rearrangement joins TRBV6-6 to TRBJ2-7, with D possibly being TRBD1 (6 bases). The CDR3 covers 14 residues. The germline V and J ends were trimmed by 2 bases and 3 bases, with 11 bases remaining between them. CDR1 and CDR2 (germline): MNHNY, SVGAGI (reference sequence). The CDR3 coding sequence is TGTGCCAGCAGTTACGTCGCAGGGGACTACGAGCAGTACGTC. Encoded protein: CASSYVAGDYEQYV.